Sequencing of this T cell receptor beta chain was carried out in a study of T cells expressing NK-cell markers. Germline values: CDR1 KGHDR, CDR2 SFDVKD. The CDR3 covers 13 residues. With the 5' RACE reads reprocessed, TCRdb shows one record per CDR3 protein and no DNA. The sample has 500,000 to 700,000 distinct CDR3 sequences, and its top ten clones hold around 3.3%. The specimen was blood T cells: a sorted CD56 or NKG2C T cell subset, CD4+ or CD8+ T cells, or bulk PBMC T cells (not recorded which). This TCR was sampled from a man between 18 and 29 years old in good health. V usage is TRBV24-1 and J usage is TRBJ1-5; TCRdb designates TRBD1, a call that cannot be tested without DNA. CDR3 amino acids: CATSDLITGAWHF.